Below, 18 T cell receptor beta chains from the same sample are listed, as sequenced in a study of cytomegalovirus exposure and HLA in healthy donors. Libraries were prepared by immunoSEQ multiplex PCR; TCRdb keeps only in-frame clonotypes and omits some of them. The sample yields 60,000 to 90,000 clones, 85% seen once. The sequenced material came from PBMCs. All receptors come from a man aged 25-40 years in good health and CMV-seronegative.

The CDR3 here is CASSVADFNTEAFF. The CDR3 DNA reads TGTGCCAGCAGCGTAGCAGATTTCAACACTGAAGCTTTCTTT. The V gene is TRBV9, the J gene TRBJ1-1; no reliable D call. CDR3 size: 14 residues. Germline CDR1 SGDLS, CDR2 YYNGEE. V lost 0 bases and J lost 2, with 8 bases in between.

In this sample, this clone turned up a few times. The chain has TRBV18 and TRBJ2-7, with 8 bases aligning to TRBD2. Germline values: CDR1 KGHSH, CDR2 LQKENI. Trimming removed 2 bases from V and 7 bases from J; junction bases left unmatched: 16. The CDR3 is 17 amino acids. The CDR3 reads CASSPYTGGAGESEQYV. In DNA form, the CDR3 reads TGTGCCAGCTCACCATATACTGGGGGAGCGGGAGAGTCTGAGCAGTACGTC.

V usage is TRBV6-5 and J usage is TRBJ2-3; D remains unclear. CDR3 length equals 13 residues. Looked up from germline, CDR1 is MNHEY and CDR2 is SVGAGI. Deletions cut 2 bases from V and 3 bases from J, with 6 bases between. CDR3 in amino acids: CASSYETTDTQYF. In nucleotides, the CDR3 is TGTGCCAGCAGTTACGAGACTACAGATACGCAGTATTTT.

V gene TRBV2 combines with J gene TRBJ2-5, with D maybe TRBD1 (5 bases). The germline CDR1 and CDR2 sequences are SNHLY and FYNNEI. The CDR3 has 13 amino acids. V lost 6 bases, J lost 9 bases, and 17 bases lay in between. Here the CDR3 reads CASRPNDRGPQYF. CDR3 bases: TGTGCCAGCAGACCCAACGACAGAGGACCCCAGTACTTC.

V is TRBV7-3 and J is TRBJ2-3, with a possible D match to TRBD2 (6 bases). This CDR3 is 13 amino acids long. In germline, CDR1 is SGHTA, CDR2 FQGTGA. The V end lost 2 bases, the J end lost 8 bases, and 11 bases lay between the germline ends. The CDR3: CASSLGDSGTQYF. CDR3 DNA sequence: TGTGCCAGCAGCTTAGGGGACTCTGGTACGCAGTATTTT. Combining the CDR3 with reference TRBV7-3 and TRBJ2-3 gives the whole variable domain GAGVSQTPSNKVTEKGKYVELRCDPISGHTALYWYRQSLGQGPEFLIYFQGTGAADDSGLPNDRFFAVRPEGSVSTLKIQRTERGDSAVYLCASSLGDSGTQYFGPGTRLTVL.

The gene calls are TRBV7-2 and TRBJ2-3; a weak D match, TRBD2 (6 bases). The CDR3 covers 15 residues. Germline-derived CDR1 and CDR2 are SGHTA and FQGNSA. Trimming took 5 bases from V and 1 from J, leaving 13 bases between them. CDR3 sequence (DNA): TGTGCCAGCAGCCAACGACTAGGGGGCACAGATACGCAGTATTTT. Protein: CASSQRLGGTDTQYF.

V is TRBV2 and J is TRBJ2-3; 8 nucleotides align to TRBD2. Germline CDR1 SNHLY, CDR2 FYNNEI. The CDR3 runs to 14 residues. The V and J ends lost 10 bases and 1 base, in that order; junction bases with no gene match: 7. The CDR3 is CAIERESRTDTQYF. The CDR3, as DNA: TGTGCCATCGAGCGGGAGTCCCGCACAGATACGCAGTATTTT.

This clone occurred a few times. Here the CDR3 reads CASSFSGGASGELFF. The CDR3, as DNA: TGTGCCAGCAGTTTTAGCGGGGGGGCAAGCGGGGAGCTGTTTTTT. The rearrangement uses TRBV6-5 and TRBJ2-2, with 11 bases matching TRBD2. CDR3 length equals 15 residues. After removal of 4 bases from V and 7 bases from J, the junction contained 5 bases not matched to a gene. Germline lookup yields CDR1 MNHEY and CDR2 SVGAGI.

In DNA form, the CDR3 reads TGTGCCAGCAGCCAAGCTACGGGACTAGGCACAGATACGCAGTATTTT. It encodes CASSQATGLGTDTQYF. This rearrangement joins TRBV4-2 to TRBJ2-3; 8 bases agree with TRBD2. Germline CDR1 and CDR2: LGHNA and YNFKEQ. After removal of 1 base from V and 1 base from J, the junction contained 4 bases not matched to a gene. This CDR3 is 16 amino acids long.

J is TRBJ1-1 and V is TRBV5-1, with D tentatively TRBD1 (5 bases). This CDR3 contains 13 residues. The V and J ends lost 5 bases and 2 bases respectively, with 10 bases between them. From germline, CDR1 is SGHRS and CDR2 YFSETQ. The CDR3 region has the DNA TGCGCCAGCAGTTGGACACTCAACACTGAAGCTTTCTTT. This gives the protein CASSWTLNTEAFF.

This chain links TRBV18 with TRBJ2-6; 14 bases line up with TRBD2. CDR1 is KGHSH, CDR2 LQKENI, per germline. Trimming at V came to 3 bases and at J to 2 bases, leaving 3 bases not matched to a gene. The CDR3 has 18 residues. The CDR3 nucleotides read TGTGCCAGCTCACCCAAGACTAGCGGGGGGGCTGGGGCCAACGTCCTGACTTTC. It codes for CASSPKTSGGAGANVLTF.

V and J are TRBV6-1 and TRBJ2-1; D gene unclear. CDR1 is MNHNS, CDR2 SASEGT, per germline. CDR3 length: 15 residues. The V and J ends lost 3 bases and 0 bases respectively, with 9 bases between them. This CDR3 reads CASSEAASSYNEQFF. CDR3 sequence (DNA): TGTGCCAGCAGTGAGGCGGCTAGCTCCTACAATGAGCAGTTCTTC.

CDR3 amino acids: CASSGSTSGETQYF. For the CDR3, the DNA is TGTGCCAGCAGCGGGAGCACTAGCGGAGAGACCCAGTACTTC. The chain has TRBV9 and TRBJ2-5; 8 positions agree with TRBD2. This CDR3 is built from 14 residues. The germline CDR1 and CDR2 sequences are SGDLS and YYNGEE. Trimming removed 3 bases from V and 4 bases from J; junction bases left unmatched: 5. The full variable domain, its missing parts supplied by reference TRBV9 and TRBJ2-5, is DSGVTQTPKHLITATGQRVTLRCSPRSGDLSVYWYQQSLDQGLQFLIQYYNGEERAKGNILERFSAQQFPDLHSELNLSSLELGDSALYFCASSGSTSGETQYFGPGTRLLVL.

To note about this clone: Germline is not matched at one junction end, which may reflect a read error. The rearrangement links TRBV6-1 to TRBJ2-7, with D perhaps matching TRBD2 (7 bases). The CDR3 loop spans 12 amino acids. Germline CDR1 reads MNHNS; CDR2 reads SASEGT. The CDR3 loop is CASSDEGGFLWF. The CDR3 region has the DNA TGTGCCAGCAGTGATGAGGGGGGGTTCCTTTGGTTC.

This clone was found a few times. The genes are TRBV6-1 and TRBJ2-7; 11 bases align to TRBD1. In germline, CDR1 is MNHNS, CDR2 SASEGT. This CDR3 contains 14 residues. Trimming cost V 8 bases and J 1 base; bases outside gene matches: 4. CDR3 loop: CASGDRGKSYEQYV. For the CDR3, the DNA is TGTGCCAGCGGGGACAGGGGGAAGTCCTACGAGCAGTACGTC.

This chain joins TRBV2 and TRBJ2-1; D is uncertain. V lost 5 bases and J 5 bases, leaving 7 bases between the germline ends. The CDR3 has 12 amino acids. Germline V CDR1 and CDR2: SNHLY, FYNNEI. CDR3 DNA sequence: TGTGCCAGCAGTACCGACAACAATGAGCAGTTCTTC. Protein: CASSTDNNEQFF. Complete variable domain (other parts from reference TRBV2 and TRBJ2-1): EPEVTQTPSHQVTQMGQEVILRCVPISNHLYFYWYRQILGQKVEFLVSFYNNEISEKSEIFDDQFSVERPDGSNFTLKIRSTKLEDSAMYFCASSTDNNEQFFGPGTRLTVL.

The chain combines TRBV5-4 with TRBJ2-3, with 7 bases aligning to TRBD1. J lost 2 bases, V lost 4 bases, and 7 bases had no gene match. The CDR3 loop spans 15 amino acids. CDR1 is SGHNT, CDR2 YYREEE, per germline (reference sequence). The CDR3 DNA reads as TGTGCCAGCAGCCCGCGGACAGGTTTCACAGATACGCAGTATTTT. It codes for CASSPRTGFTDTQYF.

The chain links TRBV7-9 to TRBJ2-3; 16 positions agree with TRBD2. The CDR3 loop spans 18 amino acids. Trimming cost V 5 bases and J 3 bases; bases outside gene matches: 8. Per the germline V gene, CDR1 is SEHNR and CDR2 is FQNEAQ (reference sequence). In DNA form, the CDR3 reads TGTGCCAGCAGCACCGGGACTAGCGGGAGGGCCTTGACAGATACGCAGTATTTT. Translated: CASSTGTSGRALTDTQYF.